This TCR beta chain was identified during a study of blood T cells in healthy people across ages. Background on the study: Using template switching, researchers captured about one barcoded beta molecule for each two T cells. Study outcomes and limitations: Observed TCR beta diversity per million T cells went down as age went up. This fall followed a roughly linear course with age. The lack of PBMC sorting stopped any conclusive naive versus antigen-experienced comparison.

This clonotype turned up a few times. Its antigen is unknown. Trimming left V 5 bases short and J 0 bases short, with 16 bases between. The CDR3 has 15 residues. Germline CDR1 reads DFQATT; CDR2 reads SNEGSKA (reference sequence). The use of a sample-barcoded 5' primer and a J-beta primer mix characterized a second PCR of roughly 7 to 11 cycles. Each of the cDNA molecules was tagged by a template-switch adaptor with 12 random nucleotides. TCRdb passed the 5' RACE reads through MiXCR, listing each CDR3 protein once. The sample consists of some 1,800,000 distinct CDR3 sequences, about two fifths of them appearing once.

This TCR was sampled from a human donor in good health. Sample: blood. The V call is TRBV20-1, the J call TRBJ2-5; either TRBD1 or TRBD2 may fit D (6 bases each). The CDR3 nucleotides are TGCAGTGCTTCCCGGGGCCGGGGGCACCAAGAGACCCAGTACTTC. This gives the protein CSASRGRGHQETQYF.